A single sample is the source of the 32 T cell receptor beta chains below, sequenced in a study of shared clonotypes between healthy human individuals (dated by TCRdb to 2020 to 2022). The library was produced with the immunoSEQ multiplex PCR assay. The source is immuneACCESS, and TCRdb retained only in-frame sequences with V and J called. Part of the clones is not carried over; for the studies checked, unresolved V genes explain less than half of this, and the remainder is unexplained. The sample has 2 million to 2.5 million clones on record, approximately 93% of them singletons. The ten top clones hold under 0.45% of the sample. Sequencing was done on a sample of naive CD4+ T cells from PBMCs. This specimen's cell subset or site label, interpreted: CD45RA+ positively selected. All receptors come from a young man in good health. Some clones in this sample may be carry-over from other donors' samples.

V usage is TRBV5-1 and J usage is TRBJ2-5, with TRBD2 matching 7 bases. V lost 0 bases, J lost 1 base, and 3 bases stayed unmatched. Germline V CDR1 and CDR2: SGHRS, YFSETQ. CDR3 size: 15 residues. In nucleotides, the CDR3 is TGCGCCAGCAGCTTGGCGGCGGGAGCCCAAGAGACCCAGTACTTC. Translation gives CASSLAAGAQETQYF.

CDR3 protein: CASSQQGIQETQYF. In nucleotides, the CDR3 is TGTGCCAGCTCACAACAGGGCATCCAAGAGACCCAGTACTTC. The rearrangement joins TRBV18 to TRBJ2-5, with D tentatively TRBD1 (6 bases). V shed 4 bases and J shed 1 base, with 10 bases lying between them. This CDR3 contains 14 residues. CDR1 is KGHSH, CDR2 LQKENI, per germline.

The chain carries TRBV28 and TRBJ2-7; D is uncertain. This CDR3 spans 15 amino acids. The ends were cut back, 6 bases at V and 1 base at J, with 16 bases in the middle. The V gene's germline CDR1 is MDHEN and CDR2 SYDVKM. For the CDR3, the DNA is TGTGCCAGCAGCATTGGCGGAGCGCAATCCTACGAGCAGTACTTC. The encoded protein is CASSIGGAQSYEQYF.

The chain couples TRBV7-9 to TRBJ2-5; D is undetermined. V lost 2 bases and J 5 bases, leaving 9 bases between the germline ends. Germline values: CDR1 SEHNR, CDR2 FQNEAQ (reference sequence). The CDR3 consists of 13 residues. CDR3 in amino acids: CASSLIIPETQYF. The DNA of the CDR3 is TGTGCCAGCAGCTTAATTATTCCGGAGACCCAGTACTTC. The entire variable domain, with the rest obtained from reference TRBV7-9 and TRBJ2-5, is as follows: DTGVSQNPRHKITKRGQNVTFRCDPISEHNRLYWYRQTLGQGPEFLTYFQNEAQLEKSRLLSDRFSAERPKGSFSTLEIQRTEQGDSAMYLCASSLIIPETQYFGPGTRLLVL.

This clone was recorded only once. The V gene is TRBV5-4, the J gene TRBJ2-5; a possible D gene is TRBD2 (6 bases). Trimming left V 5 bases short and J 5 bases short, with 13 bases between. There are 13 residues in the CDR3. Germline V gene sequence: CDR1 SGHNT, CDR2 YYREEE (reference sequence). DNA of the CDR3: TGTGCCAGCAGAAAGCCGGGGGAGGAGACCCAGTACTTC. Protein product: CASRKPGEETQYF. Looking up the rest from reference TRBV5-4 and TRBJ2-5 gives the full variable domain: ETGVTQSPTHLIKTRGQQVTLRCSSQSGHNTVSWYQQALGQGPQFIFQYYREEENGRGNFPPRFSGLQFPNYSSELNVNALELDDSALYLCASRKPGEETQYFGPGTRLLVL.

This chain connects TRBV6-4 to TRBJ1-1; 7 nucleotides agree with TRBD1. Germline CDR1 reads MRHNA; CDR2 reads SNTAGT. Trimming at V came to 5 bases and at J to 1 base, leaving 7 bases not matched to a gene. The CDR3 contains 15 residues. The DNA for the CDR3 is TGTGCCAGCAGTAGCCGACAGGGTGGGAACACTGAAGCTTTCTTT. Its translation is CASSSRQGGNTEAFF.

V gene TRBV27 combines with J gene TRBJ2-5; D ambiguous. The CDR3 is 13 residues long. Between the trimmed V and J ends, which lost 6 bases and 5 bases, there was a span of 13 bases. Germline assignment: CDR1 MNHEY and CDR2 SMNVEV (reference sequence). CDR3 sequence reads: CASSPGRPETQYF. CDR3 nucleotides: TGTGCCAGCAGCCCCGGAAGGCCCGAGACCCAGTACTTC.

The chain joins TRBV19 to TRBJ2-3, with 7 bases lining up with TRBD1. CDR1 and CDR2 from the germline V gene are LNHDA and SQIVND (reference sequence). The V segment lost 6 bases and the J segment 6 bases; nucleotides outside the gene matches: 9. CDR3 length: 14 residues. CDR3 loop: CASRETGRGDTQYF. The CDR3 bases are TGTGCCAGTAGGGAGACAGGGAGAGGTGATACGCAGTATTTT. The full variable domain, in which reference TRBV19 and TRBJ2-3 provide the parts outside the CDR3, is DGGITQSPKYLFRKEGQNVTLSCEQNLNHDAMYWYRQDPGQGLRLIYYSQIVNDFQKGDIAEGYSVSREKKESFPLTVTSAQKNPTAFYLCASRETGRGDTQYFGPGTRLTVL.

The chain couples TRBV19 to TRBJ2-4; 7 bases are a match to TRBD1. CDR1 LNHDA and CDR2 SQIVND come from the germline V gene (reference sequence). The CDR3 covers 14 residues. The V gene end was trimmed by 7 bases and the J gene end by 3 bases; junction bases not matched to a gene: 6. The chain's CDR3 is CASMKAGGKNIQYF. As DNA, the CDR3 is TGTGCCAGTATGAAGGCAGGGGGCAAAAACATTCAGTACTTC.

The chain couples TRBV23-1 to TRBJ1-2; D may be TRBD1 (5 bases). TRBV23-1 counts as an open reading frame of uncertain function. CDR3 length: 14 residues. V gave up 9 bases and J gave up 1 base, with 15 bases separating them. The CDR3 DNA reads TGCGCCAGTGGATGGGGACCGATTAACTATGGCTACACCTTC. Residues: CASGWGPINYGYTF.

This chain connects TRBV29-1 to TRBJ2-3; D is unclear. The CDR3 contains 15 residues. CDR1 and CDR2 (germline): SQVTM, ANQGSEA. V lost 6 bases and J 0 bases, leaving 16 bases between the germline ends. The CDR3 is CSVPAGVLSTDTQYF. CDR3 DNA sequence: TGCAGCGTGCCGGCAGGAGTATTAAGCACAGATACGCAGTATTTT.

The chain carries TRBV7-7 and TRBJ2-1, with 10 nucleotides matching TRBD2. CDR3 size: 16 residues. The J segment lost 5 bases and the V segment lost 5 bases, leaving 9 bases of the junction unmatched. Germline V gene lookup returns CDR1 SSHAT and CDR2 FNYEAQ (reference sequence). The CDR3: CASSPRISGRDNEQFF. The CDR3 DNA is TGTGCCAGCAGCCCCAGGATCAGCGGGAGGGACAATGAGCAGTTCTTC.

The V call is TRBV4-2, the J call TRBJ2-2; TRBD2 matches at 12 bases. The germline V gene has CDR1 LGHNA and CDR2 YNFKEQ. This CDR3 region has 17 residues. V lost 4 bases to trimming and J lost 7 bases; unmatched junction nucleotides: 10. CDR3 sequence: CASSPTPSGRGLGELFF. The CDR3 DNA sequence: TGTGCCAGCAGCCCCACCCCTAGCGGGAGGGGGCTCGGGGAGCTGTTTTTT.

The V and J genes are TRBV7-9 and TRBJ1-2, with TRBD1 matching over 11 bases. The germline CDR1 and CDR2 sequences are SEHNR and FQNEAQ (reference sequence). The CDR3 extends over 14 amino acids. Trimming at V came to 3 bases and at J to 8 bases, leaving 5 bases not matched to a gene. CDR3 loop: CASSLGQGVEGYTF. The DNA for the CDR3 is TGTGCCAGCAGCTTGGGACAGGGGGTAGAAGGCTACACCTTC.

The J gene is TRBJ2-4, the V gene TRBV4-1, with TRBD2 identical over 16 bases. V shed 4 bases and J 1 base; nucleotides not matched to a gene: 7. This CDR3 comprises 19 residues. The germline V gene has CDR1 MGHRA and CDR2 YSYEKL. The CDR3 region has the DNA TGCGCCAGCAGCCCCGGGACTAGCGGGAGGGCGGGGGCCAAAAACATTCAGTACTTC. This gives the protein CASSPGTSGRAGAKNIQYF.

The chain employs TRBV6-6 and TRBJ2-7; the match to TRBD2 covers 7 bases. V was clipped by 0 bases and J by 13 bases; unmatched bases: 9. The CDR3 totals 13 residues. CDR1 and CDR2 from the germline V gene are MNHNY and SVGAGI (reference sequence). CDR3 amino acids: CASSYSGGGRGYF. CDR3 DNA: TGTGCCAGCAGTTACTCTGGCGGGGGACGCGGCTACTTC.

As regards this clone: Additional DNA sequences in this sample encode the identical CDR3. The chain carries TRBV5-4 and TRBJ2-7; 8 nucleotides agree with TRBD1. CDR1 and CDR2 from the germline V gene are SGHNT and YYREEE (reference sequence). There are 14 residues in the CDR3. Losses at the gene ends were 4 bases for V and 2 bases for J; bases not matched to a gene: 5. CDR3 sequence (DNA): TGTGCCAGCAGCGCTGGACAGGGCCCCTACGAGCAGTACTTC. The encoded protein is CASSAGQGPYEQYF.

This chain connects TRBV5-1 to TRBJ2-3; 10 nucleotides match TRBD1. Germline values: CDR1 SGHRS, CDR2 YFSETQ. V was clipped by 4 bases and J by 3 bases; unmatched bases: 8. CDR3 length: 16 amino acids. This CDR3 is CASSGRQGATTDTQYF. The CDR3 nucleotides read TGCGCCAGCAGCGGACGACAGGGGGCCACAACAGATACGCAGTATTTT.

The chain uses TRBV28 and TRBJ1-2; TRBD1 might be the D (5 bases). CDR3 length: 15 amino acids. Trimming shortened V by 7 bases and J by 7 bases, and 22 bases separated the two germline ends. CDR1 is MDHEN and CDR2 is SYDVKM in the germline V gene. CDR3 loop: CASNRGQITPGGYTF. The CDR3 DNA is TGTGCCAGCAATAGGGGCCAAATAACCCCGGGTGGCTACACCTTC.

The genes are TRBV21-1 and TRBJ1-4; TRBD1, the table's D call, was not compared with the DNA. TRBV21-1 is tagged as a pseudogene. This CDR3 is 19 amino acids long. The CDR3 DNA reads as TGTGCCAGCAGCACGCAGACAGGCGAGCCCCTCAAAGCTAATGAAAAACTGTTTTTT. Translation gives CASSTQTGEPLKANEKLFF.

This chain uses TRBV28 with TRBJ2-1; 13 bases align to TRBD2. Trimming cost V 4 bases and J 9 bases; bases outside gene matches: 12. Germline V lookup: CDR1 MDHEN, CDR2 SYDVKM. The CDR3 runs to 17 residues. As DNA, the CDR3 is TGTGCCAGCAGTTCCCCACTAGCGGGAGGGTCCTCGGGTGAGCAGTTCTTC. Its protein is CASSSPLAGGSSGEQFF.

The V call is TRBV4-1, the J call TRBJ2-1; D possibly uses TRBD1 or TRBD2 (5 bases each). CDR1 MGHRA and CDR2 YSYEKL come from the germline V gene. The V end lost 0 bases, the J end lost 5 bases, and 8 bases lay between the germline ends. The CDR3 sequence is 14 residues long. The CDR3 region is CASSQDVGDNEQFF. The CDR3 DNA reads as TGCGCCAGCAGCCAAGACGTGGGGGACAATGAGCAGTTCTTC.

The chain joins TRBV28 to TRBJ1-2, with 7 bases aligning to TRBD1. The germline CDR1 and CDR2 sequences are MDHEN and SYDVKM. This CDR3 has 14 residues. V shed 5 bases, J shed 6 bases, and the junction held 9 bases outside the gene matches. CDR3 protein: CASSDLGDSDGYTF. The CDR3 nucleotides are TGTGCCAGCAGTGACCTAGGGGACAGTGATGGCTACACCTTC.

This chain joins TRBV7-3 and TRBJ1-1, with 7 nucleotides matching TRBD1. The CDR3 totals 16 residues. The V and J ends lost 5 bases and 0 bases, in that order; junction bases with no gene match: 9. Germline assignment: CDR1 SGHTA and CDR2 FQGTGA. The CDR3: CASSPIPGTVNTEAFF. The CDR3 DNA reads TGTGCCAGCAGCCCCATTCCCGGGACAGTGAACACTGAAGCTTTCTTT.

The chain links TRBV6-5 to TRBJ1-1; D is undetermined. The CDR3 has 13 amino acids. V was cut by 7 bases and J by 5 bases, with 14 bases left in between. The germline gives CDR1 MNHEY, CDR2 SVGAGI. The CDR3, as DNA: TGTGCCAGCAATAGCCCTACAAAAACTGAAGCTTTCTTT. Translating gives CASNSPTKTEAFF.

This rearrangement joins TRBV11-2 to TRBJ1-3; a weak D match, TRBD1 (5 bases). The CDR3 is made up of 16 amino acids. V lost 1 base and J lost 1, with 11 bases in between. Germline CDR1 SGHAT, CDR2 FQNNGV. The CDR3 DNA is TGTGCCAGCAGCTTAGGGGTCAGGGCTTCTGGAAACACCATATATTTT. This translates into CASSLGVRASGNTIYF.

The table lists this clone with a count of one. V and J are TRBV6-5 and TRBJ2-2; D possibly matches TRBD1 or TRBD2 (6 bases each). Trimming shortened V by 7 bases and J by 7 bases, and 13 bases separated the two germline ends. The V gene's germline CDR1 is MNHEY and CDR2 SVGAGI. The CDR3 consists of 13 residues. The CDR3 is CASMVGGIGELFF. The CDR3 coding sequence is TGTGCCAGCATGGTGGGGGGCATCGGGGAGCTGTTTTTT.

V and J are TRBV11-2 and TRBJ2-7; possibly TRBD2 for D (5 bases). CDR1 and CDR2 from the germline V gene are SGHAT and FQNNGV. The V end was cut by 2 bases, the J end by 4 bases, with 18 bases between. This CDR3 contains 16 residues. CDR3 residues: CASSLRDRNQAYEQYF. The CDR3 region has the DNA TGTGCCAGCAGCTTACGGGATAGAAATCAGGCTTACGAGCAGTACTTC. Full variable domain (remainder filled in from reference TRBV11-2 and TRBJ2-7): EAGVAQSPRYKIIEKRQSVAFWCNPISGHATLYWYQQILGQGPKLLIQFQNNGVVDDSQLPKDRFSAERLKGVDSTLKIQPAKLEDSAVYLCASSLRDRNQAYEQYFGPGTRLTVT.

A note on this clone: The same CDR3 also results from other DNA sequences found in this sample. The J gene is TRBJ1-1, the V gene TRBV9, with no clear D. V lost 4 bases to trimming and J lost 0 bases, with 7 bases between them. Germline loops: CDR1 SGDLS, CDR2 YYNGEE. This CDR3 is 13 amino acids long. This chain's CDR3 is CASSPRLNTEAFF. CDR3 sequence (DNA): TGTGCCAGCAGCCCCCGTTTGAACACTGAAGCTTTCTTT. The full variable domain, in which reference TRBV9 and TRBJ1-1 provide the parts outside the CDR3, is DSGVTQTPKHLITATGQRVTLRCSPRSGDLSVYWYQQSLDQGLQFLIQYYNGEERAKGNILERFSAQQFPDLHSELNLSSLELGDSALYFCASSPRLNTEAFFGQGTRLTVV.

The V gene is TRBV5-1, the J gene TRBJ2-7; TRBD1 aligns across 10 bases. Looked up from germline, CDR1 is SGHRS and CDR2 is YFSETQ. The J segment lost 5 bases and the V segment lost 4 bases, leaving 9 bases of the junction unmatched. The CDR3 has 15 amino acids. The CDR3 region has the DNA TGCGCCAGCAGCCTTGGGACAGGGGCATTCGACGAGCAGTACTTC. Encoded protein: CASSLGTGAFDEQYF. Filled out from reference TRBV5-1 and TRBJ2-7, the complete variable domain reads KAGVTQTPRYLIKTRGQQVTLSCSPISGHRSVSWYQQTPGQGLQFLFEYFSETQRNKGNFPGRFSGRQFSNSRSEMNVSTLELGDSALYLCASSLGTGAFDEQYFGPGTRLTVT.

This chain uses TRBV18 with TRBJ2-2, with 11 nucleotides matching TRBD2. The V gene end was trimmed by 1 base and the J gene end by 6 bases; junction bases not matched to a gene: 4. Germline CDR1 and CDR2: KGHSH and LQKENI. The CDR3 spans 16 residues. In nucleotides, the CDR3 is TGTGCCAGCTCACCACTACTAGCGGGAGATCCCGGGGAGCTGTTTTTT. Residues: CASSPLLAGDPGELFF.

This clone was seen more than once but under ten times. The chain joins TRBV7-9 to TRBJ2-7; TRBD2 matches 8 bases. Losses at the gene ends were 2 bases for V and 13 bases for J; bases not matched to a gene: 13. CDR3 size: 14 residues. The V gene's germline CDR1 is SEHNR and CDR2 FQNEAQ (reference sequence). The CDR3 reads CASSLSGLAGIRYF. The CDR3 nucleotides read TGTGCCAGCAGCTTAAGCGGCCTAGCGGGTATTCGTTACTTC.